A selection of T cell receptor beta chains follows, all from one sample in a study of blood T cell repertoires in COVID-19. The repertoire was sequenced with immunoSEQ multiplex PCR; TCRdb's copy has only in-frame clones and lacks some. Here the sample spans 280,000 or so clones, approximately 81% being singletons. The sample was PBMCs or T cells enriched from blood (not recorded which). These receptors came from a woman in her fifties or sixties who had recovered from COVID-19. CDR3s include the opening cysteine and the closing phenylalanine or tryptophan. The order of the fields is CDR3 length, V gene, clone size, J gene, D gene, CDR3 protein, CDR3 DNA. A D gene is named only where the DNA matches it firmly. A row's size may be missing; if present it is once, few, many or a size class.

length: 15; V: TRBV1; size: many; J: TRBJ1-2; D: -; CDR3: CTSSQAATGRYGYTF; DNA: TGCACCAGCAGCCAAGCCGCAACAGGGCGCTATGGCTACACCTTC
length: 16; V: TRBV28; size: -; J: TRBJ1-1; D: -; CDR3: CASPVPLGEANTEAFF; DNA: TGTGCCAGTCCTGTCCCATTGGGAGAGGCGAACACTGAAGCTTTCTTT
length: 16; V: TRBV18; size: -; J: TRBJ1-2; D: TRBD1; CDR3: CASSPTGQVGEHGYTF; DNA: TGTGCCAGCTCACCCACAGGACAGGTTGGGGAACATGGCTACACCTTC
length: 15; V: TRBV18; size: -; J: TRBJ2-3; D: TRBD1; CDR3: CASSPRTGSTDTQYF; DNA: TGTGCCAGCTCACCCCGGACAGGGAGCACAGATACGCAGTATTTT
length: 14; V: TRBV6-1; size: -; J: TRBJ1-2; D: TRBD1; CDR3: CASQRQGANYGYTF; DNA: TGTGCCAGCCAAAGACAGGGGGCAAACTATGGCTACACCTTC
length: 14; V: TRBV12-2; size: -; J: TRBJ2-7; D: -; CDR3: CAAPTGTGHAEQYF; DNA: TGTGCGGCCCCCACCGGGACAGGCCACGCAGAGCAGTACTTC
length: 16; V: TRBV30; size: once; J: TRBJ2-5; D: TRBD2; CDR3: CAWSWVAGGYQETQYF; DNA: TGTGCCTGGAGTTGGGTAGCGGGGGGCTACCAAGAGACCCAGTACTTC
length: 14; V: TRBV7-9; size: -; J: TRBJ1-1; D: TRBD1; CDR3: CASSLDRGYTEAFF; DNA: TGTGCCAGCAGCTTGGACAGGGGTTACACTGAAGCTTTCTTT
length: 13; V: TRBV7-2; size: -; J: TRBJ1-2; D: TRBD1; CDR3: CASSAQGDYGYTF; DNA: TGTGCCAGCAGCGCACAGGGGGACTATGGCTACACCTTC
length: 16; V: TRBV5-1; size: -; J: TRBJ2-3; D: TRBD1; CDR3: CASSIGRDSYTDTQYF; DNA: TGCGCCAGCAGCATAGGCCGGGACAGTTACACAGATACGCAGTATTTT
length: 15; V: TRBV4-2; size: -; J: TRBJ1-5; D: TRBD1; CDR3: CASSQDQTGFGPQHF; DNA: TGTGCCAGCAGCCAAGATCAGACAGGGTTTGGGCCCCAGCATTTT
length: 17; V: TRBV27; size: -; J: TRBJ2-1; D: TRBD1; CDR3: CASSSHWDRVLSREQFF; DNA: TGTGCCAGCAGTTCTCACTGGGACAGGGTATTATCTAGGGAGCAGTTCTTC
length: 16; V: TRBV6-2/TRBV6-3; size: -; J: TRBJ1-1; D: TRBD1; CDR3: CASSHPGQGVRAEAFF; DNA: TGTGCCAGCAGCCATCCGGGACAGGGAGTGAGAGCTGAAGCTTTCTTT
length: 15; V: TRBV2; size: -; J: TRBJ1-5; D: TRBD1; CDR3: CASSGGQGRNQPQHF; DNA: TGTGCCAGCAGTGGGGGACAGGGGAGGAATCAGCCCCAGCATTTT
length: 13; V: TRBV7-3; size: -; J: TRBJ1-6; D: -; CDR3: CASSPQANSPLHF; DNA: TGTGCCAGCAGCCCTCAGGCTAATTCACCCCTCCACTTT
length: 15; V: TRBV19; size: -; J: TRBJ1-1; D: -; CDR3: CASSKRDIENTEAFF; DNA: TGTGCCAGTAGTAAGAGGGACATCGAGAACACTGAAGCTTTCTTT
length: 16; V: TRBV19; size: -; J: TRBJ2-2; D: -; CDR3: CASRGRLVANTGELFF; DNA: TGTGCCAGTAGGGGGAGACTAGTGGCGAACACCGGGGAGCTGTTTTTT
length: 15; V: TRBV9; size: -; J: TRBJ2-1; D: -; CDR3: CASSVVGSSYNEQFF; DNA: TGTGCCAGCAGCGTAGTGGGGAGCTCCTACAATGAGCAGTTCTTC
length: 14; V: TRBV4-3; size: -; J: TRBJ1-2; D: -; CDR3: CASSQDVSVYGYTF; DNA: TGCGCCAGCAGCCAAGATGTTTCAGTCTATGGCTACACCTTC
length: 14; V: TRBV5-4; size: -; J: TRBJ1-1; D: -; CDR3: CASSSGSYNTEAFF; DNA: TGTGCCAGCAGTTCTGGGAGCTATAACACTGAAGCTTTCTTT
length: 16; V: TRBV28; size: few; J: TRBJ1-1; D: -; CDR3: CASSPRYGVVPPEAFF; DNA: TGTGCCAGCAGTCCCCGTTACGGGGTCGTTCCGCCTGAAGCTTTCTTT
length: 14; V: TRBV5-1; size: -; J: TRBJ1-2; D: TRBD1; CDR3: CASSLRQGARGYTF; DNA: TGCGCCAGCAGCTTGAGACAGGGGGCGCGCGGCTACACCTTC
length: 16; V: TRBV6-1; size: once; J: TRBJ1-2; D: -; CDR3: CASSDRPSEFNYGYTF; DNA: TGTGCCAGCAGTGATAGACCTTCGGAGTTTAACTATGGCTACACCTTC
length: 19; V: TRBV6-2/TRBV6-3; size: many; J: TRBJ2-3; D: TRBD2; CDR3: CASSYPRRTSGGSTDTQYF; DNA: TGTGCCAGCAGTTACCCGAGGCGGACTAGCGGGGGGAGCACAGATACGCAGTATTTT
length: 14; V: TRBV28; size: -; J: TRBJ1-1; D: -; CDR3: CASYGAGENTEAFF; DNA: TGTGCCAGCTACGGGGCAGGGGAGAACACTGAAGCTTTCTTT
length: 15; V: TRBV6-6; size: -; J: TRBJ2-7; D: -; CDR3: CASSAVITRADEQYF; DNA: TGTGCCAGCAGTGCCGTTATAACACGCGCGGACGAGCAGTACTTC
length: 14; V: TRBV5-1; size: -; J: TRBJ2-4; D: -; CDR3: CASSLRPRGDIQYF; DNA: TGCGCCAGCAGCTTGCGGCCACGCGGAGACATTCAGTACTTC
length: 15; V: TRBV7-2; size: once; J: TRBJ1-3; D: -; CDR3: CASSSTPLLGNTIYF; DNA: TGTGCCAGCAGCTCGACACCGCTTTTAGGAAACACCATATATTTT
length: 15; V: TRBV11-2; size: -; J: TRBJ1-2; D: -; CDR3: CASSSEGRSNYGYTF; DNA: TGTGCCAGCAGCTCGGAGGGCAGGTCTAACTATGGCTACACCTTC
length: 14; V: TRBV11-2; size: -; J: TRBJ2-3; D: TRBD2; CDR3: CASSLGLAGDFEYF; DNA: TGTGCCAGCAGCTTAGGACTAGCGGGAGACTTTGAGTATTTT
length: 14; V: TRBV9; size: -; J: TRBJ2-3; D: -; CDR3: CASSVLSSGDTQYF; DNA: TGTGCCAGCAGCGTACTGAGTTCAGGAGATACGCAGTATTTT
length: 15; V: TRBV4-1; size: -; J: TRBJ1-6; D: TRBD1; CDR3: CASSQVPGGVSPLHF; DNA: TGCGCCAGCAGCCAGGTTCCAGGGGGTGTGTCACCCCTCCACTTT
length: 13; V: TRBV9; size: -; J: TRBJ1-1; D: TRBD1; CDR3: CASSAQGDTEAFF; DNA: TGTGCCAGCAGCGCACAGGGGGACACTGAAGCTTTCTTT
length: 14; V: TRBV7-9; size: once; J: TRBJ1-2; D: -; CDR3: CASSLDLNGRGYTF; DNA: TGTGCCAGCAGCTTAGACCTCAACGGTCGTGGCTACACCTTC
length: 15; V: TRBV5-1; size: -; J: TRBJ2-3; D: TRBD1; CDR3: CASSFKTGGSDTQYF; DNA: TGCGCCAGCAGCTTTAAAACAGGGGGGTCAGATACGCAGTATTTT
length: 14; V: TRBV2; size: -; J: TRBJ1-6; D: TRBD1; CDR3: CASNRDSYNSPLHF; DNA: TGTGCCAGCAATAGGGACAGCTATAATTCACCCCTCCACTTT
length: 14; V: TRBV7-9; size: -; J: TRBJ1-4; D: TRBD1; CDR3: CASSWDRVDEKLFF; DNA: TGTGCCAGCAGCTGGGACAGGGTGGATGAAAAACTGTTTTTT
length: 11; V: TRBV19; size: -; J: TRBJ1-2; D: -; CDR3: CASSTLYGYTF; DNA: TGTGCCAGTAGCACTTTATATGGCTACACCTTC
length: 13; V: TRBV12-3/TRBV12-4; size: -; J: TRBJ2-5; D: -; CDR3: CASSFRGEETQYF; DNA: TGTGCCAGCAGTTTTCGAGGAGAAGAGACCCAGTACTTC
length: 14; V: TRBV4-1; size: -; J: TRBJ2-7; D: -; CDR3: CASSLVRQGYEQYF; DNA: TGCGCCAGCAGCCTAGTCCGCCAGGGGTACGAGCAGTACTTC
length: 13; V: TRBV29-1; size: -; J: TRBJ1-1; D: -; CDR3: CSVQGWRNTEAFF; DNA: TGCAGCGTCCAGGGGTGGCGGAACACTGAAGCTTTCTTT
length: 15; V: TRBV11-3; size: -; J: TRBJ2-1; D: -; CDR3: CASSFLASSYNEQFF; DNA: TGTGCCAGCAGCTTTCTAGCAAGCTCCTACAATGAGCAGTTCTTC
length: 18; V: TRBV10-3; size: -; J: TRBJ1-5; D: -; CDR3: CAISESSVGVGGNQPQHF; DNA: TGTGCCATCAGTGAGTCGAGTGTCGGGGTTGGTGGCAATCAGCCCCAGCATTTT
length: 14; V: TRBV7-3; size: -; J: TRBJ1-1; D: -; CDR3: CASSLSGEGSEAFF; DNA: TGTGCCAGCAGCTTATCAGGGGAAGGCTCTGAAGCTTTCTTT
length: 14; V: TRBV15; size: -; J: TRBJ2-7; D: -; CDR3: CATSTHSFSYEQYF; DNA: TGTGCCACCAGCACCCACAGCTTCTCCTACGAGCAGTACTTC
length: 14; V: TRBV6-5; size: -; J: TRBJ1-3; D: -; CDR3: CASSSGLTGNTIYF; DNA: TGTGCCAGCAGCTCGGGACTCACTGGAAACACCATATATTTT
length: 16; V: TRBV19; size: -; J: TRBJ1-5; D: TRBD1; CDR3: CASSIRPGQGSQPQHF; DNA: TGTGCCAGTAGTATTCGACCGGGACAGGGGAGCCAGCCCCAGCATTTT